This is a list of T cell receptor beta chains from one sample in a study of blood T cell dynamics during melanoma immunotherapy. Measured with immunoSEQ multiplex PCR; TCRdb has only the in-frame clones, and not every one. The sample yields under 15,000 clones, around 90% seen once. The sequencing used effector memory CD8+ T cells from blood, collected from a patient treated with checkpoint blockade. The receptors come from a human donor with melanoma. The CDR3 runs from the conserved cysteine through the conserved F or W. D genes are given only for firm matches. Only part of the rows carry a size: once, few, many, or a class if the clone is expanded.

V	size	J	D	DNA	CDR3
TRBV27	.	TRBJ1-6	.	TGTGCCAGCAGTTACGGGAGCTCCTATAATTCACCCCTCCACTTT	CASSYGSSYNSPLHF
TRBV4-3	.	TRBJ2-7	.	TGCGCCAGCAGCCAAGACCCCAACTCGTACGAGCAGTACTTC	CASSQDPNSYEQYF
TRBV4-1	once	TRBJ1-2	.	TGCGCCAGCAGCTGGCTTCACCGGGACCCGGGTGGCTATGGCTACACCTTC	CASSWLHRDPGGYGYTF
TRBV29-1	.	TRBJ2-7	TRBD1	TGCAGCGTTGGTGGGACAGGCGTTAACTACGAGCAGTACTTC	CSVGGTGVNYEQYF
TRBV4-1	.	TRBJ1-3	TRBD1	TGCGCCAGCAGCCAGGGACAGCTAAACACCATATATTTT	CASSQGQLNTIYF
TRBV5-4	.	TRBJ1-4	.	TGTGCCAGCAGCTCGGGCCACAGGGAGAATAATGAAAAACTGTTTTTT	CASSSGHRENNEKLFF
TRBV7-9	.	TRBJ1-2	.	TGTGCCAGCAGCTTACTCGGGCGCCCAGGCTACACCTTC	CASSLLGRPGYTF
TRBV4-1	.	TRBJ1-1	.	TGCGCCAGCAGCCAAGGGCAGGGTCTAGGCTCTGAAGCTTTCTTT	CASSQGQGLGSEAFF
TRBV7-8	.	TRBJ1-3	.	TGTGCCAGCAGCCTCACAGAATGGGGGGCGGGTGGAAACACCATATATTTT	CASSLTEWGAGGNTIYF
TRBV19	.	TRBJ2-1	.	TGTGCCAGTAGTATAGGCAATGAGCAGTTCTTC	CASSIGNEQFF
TRBV28	.	TRBJ2-7	TRBD2	TGTGCCACCCGACCTAGCGGGACCTCCTACGAGCAGTACTTC	CATRPSGTSYEQYF
TRBV5-4	.	TRBJ2-7	.	TGTGCCAGCAGCTCCGAACTAGCTTCCGCCTACGAGCAGTACTTC	CASSSELASAYEQYF
TRBV7-9	.	TRBJ1-4	.	TGTGCCAGCAGCACAGCACCGGACAGTAATGAAAAACTGTTTTTT	CASSTAPDSNEKLFF
TRBV6-6	.	TRBJ2-5	.	TGTGCCAGCAGGCCCCGCGGGGAAGAGACCCAGTACTTC	CASRPRGEETQYF
TRBV4-3	.	TRBJ2-7	.	TGCGCCAGCAGCCAAGATAGCGGTTCCTACGAGCAGTACTTC	CASSQDSGSYEQYF
TRBV6-5	.	TRBJ2-7	.	TGTGCCAGCACCAACTTGGGCGGCTCCTACGAGCAGTACTTC	CASTNLGGSYEQYF
TRBV19	.	TRBJ2-7	TRBD2	TGTGCCAGTAGTATAGCGGGAGGCACATACGAGCAGTACTTC	CASSIAGGTYEQYF
TRBV7-6	.	TRBJ2-2	.	TGTGCCAGCAGCTTAGCGGGACGGGAGCTGTTTTTT	CASSLAGRELFF
TRBV7-9	.	TRBJ2-7	TRBD1	TGTGCCAGCAGCTTATTTCTGGTGGGACAGGGCTCCTACGAGCAGTACTTC	CASSLFLVGQGSYEQYF
TRBV9	.	TRBJ2-3	TRBD2	TGTGCCAGCAGCGTCAGGACTAGCGGGAGTGCAGATACGCAGTATTTT	CASSVRTSGSADTQYF
TRBV13	.	TRBJ2-1	.	TGTGCCAGCAGCTCGGGACCCAGGGGAAGCTACAATGAGCAGTTCTTC	CASSSGPRGSYNEQFF
TRBV28	.	TRBJ2-7	TRBD1	TGTGCCAGCAGTTCGTGGACAGGGCCCGAGCAGTACTTC	CASSSWTGPEQYF
TRBV7-2	.	TRBJ1-1	.	TGTGCCAGCAGCTTAGGGGACATCGAAGCTTTCTTT	CASSLGDIEAFF
TRBV7-2	.	TRBJ1-5	.	TGTGCCAGCAGCTTAGTCTGGAGGGCCGATCAGCCCCAGCATTTT	CASSLVWRADQPQHF